This TCR beta chain was sequenced during a study of cytomegalovirus exposure and HLA in healthy donors (dated by TCRdb to 2017 to 2019). With regard to the full study: An earlier analysis of about 530 of the donors reported 250 to 300 Gb of sequence data and 90 million to 120 million unique TCR beta sequences obtained from around 170 million T cells. A later genetic analysis used genome-wide SNP genotypes for about 65% of the 666 donors, treating that subset as a discovery cohort. HLA typing covered class I and class II loci at four-digit resolution. An earlier analysis of around 640 of the donors used high-throughput TCR beta sequencing to judge whether each TCR beta V gene segment behaved as functional or pseudogenic. The study aimed to test whether cataloging public T cell receptors could reveal signatures of past pathogen exposure. On average, 235,054 unique TCR beta nucleotide sequences were sequenced per donor among a few hundred genotyped donors of the cohort, with 15% to 20% of those sequences being non-productive. Approximately 310 gigabases of sequencing data and approximately 80 million unique TCR sequences were included in an early release covering about 620 HLA-typed donors. Rather than using new phenotypic data, the later analysis identified candidate immune exposures from TCR beta sequences and from how often those sequences occurred across donors. The genetic ancestry cluster associated with self-reported Caucasian donors included around four fifths of the 398 genotyped donors. Donor age, sex, ethnicity and CMV serostatus were compiled alongside the repertoire data. The number of typed donors differed by locus: about 620-640 for A, B, C, DRB1 and DQB1; approximately 530 for DQA1; roughly 600 for DPA1; and about 470 for DPB1. A later analysis re-examined previously published TCR beta repertoires from more than 650 donors and added high-resolution HLA genotyping to investigate patterns of TCR occurrence. To predict cytomegalovirus infection status, the study brought together high-throughput TCR immunosequencing, statistical association of individual TCRs with disease status, and machine learning. All discovery cohort repertoires had been generated using a single sequencing platform. The study profiled the T cell repertoires of fewer than 850 subjects by immunosequencing and related them to cytomegalovirus serostatus. In addition to the first cohort of 666 subjects, a separate validation cohort of 130 or so different subjects was used. About 5 DR-DQ haplotypes were handled as single units for association and clustering, since linkage in the cohort was strong.

General conclusions and limits of the study: Some IMGT-functional V segments, including TRBV6-2 and TRBV6-3, could not be told apart with the 87-base-pair reads, so those segments were excluded. A later analysis found that TCR association rates varied across HLA loci, with DRB1 alleles showing the most associated TCRs and HLA-C alleles the fewest. Most TCR sequences were seen in very few donors, while some public TCRs were found in many individuals. Correlated functional status among segregating V segments might be attributable to linkage disequilibrium, but an unknown experimental factor could not be ruled out. Strong co-occurrence of HLA alleles, especially DR and DQ, made assigning TCR associations to individual alleles difficult. In a later genetic analysis, fewer N-insertions in productive TCRs were reported among donors in an Asian-associated ancestry cluster than the roughly 700-donor mean. The presence/absence analyses assumed that sequencing depth was roughly uniform across donors, and that assumption may not be true. The cohort was sequenced for TCR beta chains only, and without alpha or paired-chain data the features that could be detected were limited. The sequencing pipeline was judged likely to have produced a cluster of highly shared sequence variants as a technical artifact. The classifier was reported to diagnose cytomegalovirus status with high specificity and sensitivity in both the original and validation cohorts. A later analysis reported that several top co-occurrence clusters appeared linked to parvovirus B19, influenza, CMV and Epstein-Barr virus. A total of fewer than 200 TCR beta chains were listed by the study as associated with cytomegalovirus. It was suggested by the authors that the approach could potentially be generalized to other disease states and immunological phenotypes. In a later analysis, 16,951 TCR beta sequences were associated with specific HLA alleles at a false discovery rate of 0.05. In an earlier analysis of some 540 of the donors, most TCR beta V segments appeared in productive rearrangements about 87% or about 30% of the time, broadly matching IMGT annotations. In vitro tests confirmed that three of the cytomegalovirus-associated TCR beta chains recognize cytomegalovirus antigens. A further reported finding was that TCR beta sequences accurately predicted the HLA-A and HLA-B alleles for most subjects in the first cohort. For the cohort, immune exposure information was limited to CMV serostatus. Compared with equally common non-associated chains, HLA-associated TCR beta chains in a later analysis were more clonally expanded and had lower generation probabilities. Because counts were too low, roughly 16 rarely observed V segments, including chromosome 9 orphons, were left out of the earlier analysis of 587 of the donors. An association between a missense DCLRE1C variant and V-gene and J-gene trimming of TCR beta chains was found in a later genetic analysis and replicated in an independent cohort. Because some donors lacked HLA typing at each locus, the association tests relied only on the typed subset. According to a later analysis, most CMV-associated TCR beta chains appeared to be HLA-restricted, and the HLA associations seemed to be driven largely by CMV exposure.

Comments on this clone: The specificity of this receptor is unknown. No base-level quality is on record; no much larger clone is a single base apart.

The cohort was made up of roughly 670 healthy bone marrow donors. At the time of sampling, every cohort member was nominally healthy, though immune exposures that went unrecorded were likely present. The donor was CMV seropositive and was included in the group of 250 to 350 seropositive cohort members. Each donor provided a peripheral blood sample, and peripheral blood mononuclear cells were used for TCR beta sequencing. The Qiagen DNeasy Blood Extraction Kit was used to extract genomic DNA from the blood cell samples. Receptors were amplified or captured by the immunoSEQ multiplex PCR assay. A mixture of 60 forward primers for TCR Vbeta segments and 13 reverse primers for TCR Jbeta segments was used in the multiplex PCR. The CDR3 region of rearranged TCR beta genes was amplified from genomic DNA with a multiplex PCR assay. Amplified TCR beta libraries were sequenced as 87-base-pair reads on the Illumina HiSeq System. Under the source paper's analysis protocol: Across the 670 or so repertoires, a later analysis counted tens of millions of unique TCR beta chains, around 11 million of which were shared by at least two donors. Raw reads were error-corrected and collapsed into unique sequences with a nearest-neighbor algorithm that merged closely related sequences to remove PCR and sequencing errors. To assign V, D and J gene segments, CDR3 sequences were aligned to IMGT reference sequences. For a sequence to be retained, a match of at least six nucleotides was required to both a V gene segment and a J gene segment. A rearrangement counted as productive if the CDR3 had no stop codons and remained in frame with V and J, and every other rearrangement counted as non-productive. CDR3 was defined by IMGT convention, running from the second conserved V-encoded cysteine to the conserved J-encoded phenylalanine. The earlier analysis of about 530 of the donors excluded any sequence lacking an unambiguous match to a single V gene segment. An earlier analysis of 500 to 600 of the donors classified V segments as functional when productive rearrangements were above 56.7% and as segregating when the standard deviation between donors was above 5%. A statistical classification framework was built to diagnose cytomegalovirus status from the catalog of TCR beta chain sequences. In a later analysis, TCR nucleotide sequences were compared against IMGT/GENE-DB human TR gene sequences so that V and J genes could be assigned. Using the TCRdist pipeline, a later analysis assigned CDR3 sequences along with most-parsimonious VDJ recombination scenarios. A later analysis defined each TCR beta chain by its CDR3 amino acid sequence plus V-gene family, and excluded reads lacking a unique V-gene family. To address suspected cross-contamination and a sequencing artifact, a later analysis removed around 600 highly shared, low-generation-probability nucleotide sequences. A later analysis calculated a clonal expansion index for each public chain from normalized within-repertoire ranks of inferred template counts. A later analysis computed generation probabilities with a VDJ recombination model fitted to out-of-frame rearrangements, and checked the results against IGoR. In a later analysis, TCR-TCR, TCR-HLA and TCR-CMV co-occurrence was scored with hypergeometric tests, and a repertoire-size bias correction was applied to TCR pairs. In a later analysis, false discovery rates were estimated by permuting HLA or CMV assignments 20 times. In a later analysis, co-occurring TCRs were grouped using DBSCAN, with TCRdist sequence similarity added in when clustering inside HLA-allele-positive subsets. Repertoires with fewer than 30,000 or more than 120,000 public chains, plus five repertoires with anomalous nucleotide sharing, were excluded from co-occurrence clustering. Not all clones reach the TCRdb copy of this immuneACCESS table, which keeps in-frame sequences only. Checked studies attribute under half of the gap to unresolved V genes and leave the rest unexplained. That table furnishes V, J and clone size, whereas the DNA furnished D and trimming. The sample yields roughly 130,000 clones; approximately 74% were counted once. Approximately 4% of the sample is held by the ten biggest clonotypes.

The germline ends are 18 bases apart after V is trimmed by 4 bases and J by 5 bases. CDR1 SGHDT and CDR2 YYEEEE are derived from the germline V gene. The CDR3 sequence holds 15 residues, the cysteine and phenylalanine included. Solely the CDR3 DNA is kept, with 45 bases framed from the first base. The receptor was derived from a young man in good health and CMV-seropositive. The sample comprised PBMCs. Recombination joined TRBV5-6 with TRBJ2-5; TRBD2 is a possible D gene, resting on 7 matching bases. The CDR3 sequence is CASSPVAGAGETQYF. The DNA sequence is given as TGTGCCAGCAGCCCCGTTGCGGGGGCTGGGGAGACCCAGTACTTC.